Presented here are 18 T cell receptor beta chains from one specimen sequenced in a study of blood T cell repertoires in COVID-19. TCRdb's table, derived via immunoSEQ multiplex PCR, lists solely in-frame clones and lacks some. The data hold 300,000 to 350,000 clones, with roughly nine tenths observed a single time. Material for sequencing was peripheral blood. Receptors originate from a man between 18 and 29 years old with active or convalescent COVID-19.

The CDR3: CSVPGQGARSTEAFF. The CDR3 region has the DNA TGCAGCGTACCGGGACAGGGGGCGCGTAGCACTGAAGCTTTCTTT. J is TRBJ1-1 and V is TRBV29-1; 12 bases are a match to TRBD1. The CDR3 is made up of 15 amino acids. V shed 6 bases, J shed 4 bases, and the junction held 9 bases outside the gene matches. CDR1 and CDR2 (germline): SQVTM, ANQGSEA.

The CDR3 region is CSAARAYEAFF. The CDR3 DNA is TGCAGTGCCGCCCGAGCATACGAAGCTTTCTTT. The genes are TRBV20-1 and TRBJ1-1; D unclear. V lost 6 bases to trimming and J lost 8 bases, with 13 bases between them. This CDR3 region has 11 residues. Germline V CDR1 and CDR2: DFQATT, SNEGSKA (reference sequence).

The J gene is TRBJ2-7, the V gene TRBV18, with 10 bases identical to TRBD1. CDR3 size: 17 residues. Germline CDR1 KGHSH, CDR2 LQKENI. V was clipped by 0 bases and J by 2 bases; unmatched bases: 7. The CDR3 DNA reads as TGTGCCAGCTCACCACCCGGGACAGGGGAACGAACCTACGAGCAGTACTTC. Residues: CASSPPGTGERTYEQYF.

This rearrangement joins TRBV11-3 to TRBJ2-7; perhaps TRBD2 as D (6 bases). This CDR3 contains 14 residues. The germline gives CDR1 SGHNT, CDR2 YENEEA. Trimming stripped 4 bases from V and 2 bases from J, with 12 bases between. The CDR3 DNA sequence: TGTGCCAGCAGCTCGAGCGGGCAAACCTACGAGCAGTACTTC. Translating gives CASSSSGQTYEQYF. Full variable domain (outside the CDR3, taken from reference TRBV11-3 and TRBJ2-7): EAGVVQSPRYKIIEKKQPVAFWCNPISGHNTLYWYLQNLGQGPELLIRYENEEAVDDSQLPKDRFSAERLKGVDSTLKIQPAELGDSAVYLCASSSSGQTYEQYFGPGTRLTVT.

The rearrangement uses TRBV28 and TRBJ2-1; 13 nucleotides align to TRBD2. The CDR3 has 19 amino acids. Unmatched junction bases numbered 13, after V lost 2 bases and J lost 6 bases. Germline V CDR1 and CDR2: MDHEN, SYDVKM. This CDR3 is CASSLRDRWTSGSANEQFF. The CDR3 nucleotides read TGTGCCAGCAGTTTAAGGGACAGGTGGACTAGCGGGAGTGCCAATGAGCAGTTCTTC.

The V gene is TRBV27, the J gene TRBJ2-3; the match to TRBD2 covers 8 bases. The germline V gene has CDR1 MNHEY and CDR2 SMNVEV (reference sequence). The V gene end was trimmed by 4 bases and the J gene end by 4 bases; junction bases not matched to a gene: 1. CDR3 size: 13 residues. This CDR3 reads CASSSGGPDTQYF. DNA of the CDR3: TGTGCCAGCAGTTCGGGGGGGCCAGATACGCAGTATTTT.

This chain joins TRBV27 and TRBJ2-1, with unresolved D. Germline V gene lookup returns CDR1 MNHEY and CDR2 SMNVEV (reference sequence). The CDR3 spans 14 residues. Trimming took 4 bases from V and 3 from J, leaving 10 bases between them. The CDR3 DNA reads TGTGCCAGCAGTTCAAGTGAGCACTACAATGAGCAGTTCTTC. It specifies CASSSSEHYNEQFF.

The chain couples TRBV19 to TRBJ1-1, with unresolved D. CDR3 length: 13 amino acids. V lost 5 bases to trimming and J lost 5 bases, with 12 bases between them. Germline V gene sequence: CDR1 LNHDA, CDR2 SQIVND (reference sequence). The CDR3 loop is CASSALKRTEAFF. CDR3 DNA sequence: TGTGCCAGTAGTGCCTTAAAGCGGACTGAAGCTTTCTTT. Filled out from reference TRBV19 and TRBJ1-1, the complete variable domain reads DGGITQSPKYLFRKEGQNVTLSCEQNLNHDAMYWYRQDPGQGLRLIYYSQIVNDFQKGDIAEGYSVSREKKESFPLTVTSAQKNPTAFYLCASSALKRTEAFFGQGTRLTVV.

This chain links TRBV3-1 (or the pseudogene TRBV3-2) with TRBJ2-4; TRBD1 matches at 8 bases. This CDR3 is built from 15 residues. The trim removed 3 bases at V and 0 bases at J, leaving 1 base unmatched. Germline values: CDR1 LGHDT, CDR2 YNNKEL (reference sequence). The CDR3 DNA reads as TGTGCCAGCAGCCAGGGACAGGTAGCCAAAAACATTCAGTACTTC. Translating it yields CASSQGQVAKNIQYF.

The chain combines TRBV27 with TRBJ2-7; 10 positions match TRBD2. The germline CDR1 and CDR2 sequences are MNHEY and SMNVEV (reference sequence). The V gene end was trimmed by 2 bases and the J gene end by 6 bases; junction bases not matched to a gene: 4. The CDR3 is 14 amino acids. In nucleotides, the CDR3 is TGTGCCAGCAGTTTAGGTCTAGCGGGGGTCGAGCAGTACTTC. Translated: CASSLGLAGVEQYF.

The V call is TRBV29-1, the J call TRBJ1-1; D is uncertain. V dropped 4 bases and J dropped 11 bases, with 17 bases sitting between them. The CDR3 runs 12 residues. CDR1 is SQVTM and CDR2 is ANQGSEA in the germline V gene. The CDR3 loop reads CSVVGDRLGAFF. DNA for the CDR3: TGCAGCGTTGTGGGAGACCGCCTGGGGGCTTTCTTT.

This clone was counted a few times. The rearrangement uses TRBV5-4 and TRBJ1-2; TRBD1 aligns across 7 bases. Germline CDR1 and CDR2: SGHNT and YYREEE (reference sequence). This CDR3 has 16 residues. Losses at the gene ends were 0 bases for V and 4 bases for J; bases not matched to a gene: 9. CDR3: CASSLGQGSRGYGYTF. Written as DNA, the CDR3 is TGTGCCAGCAGCTTGGGACAGGGTTCCAGGGGCTATGGCTACACCTTC.

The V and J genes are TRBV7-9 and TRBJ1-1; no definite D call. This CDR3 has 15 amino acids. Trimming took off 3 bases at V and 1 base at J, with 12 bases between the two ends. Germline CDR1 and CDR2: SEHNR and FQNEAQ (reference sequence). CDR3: CASSLGLGRNTEAFF. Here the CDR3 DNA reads TGTGCCAGCAGCTTGGGTTTGGGCCGGAACACTGAAGCTTTCTTT.

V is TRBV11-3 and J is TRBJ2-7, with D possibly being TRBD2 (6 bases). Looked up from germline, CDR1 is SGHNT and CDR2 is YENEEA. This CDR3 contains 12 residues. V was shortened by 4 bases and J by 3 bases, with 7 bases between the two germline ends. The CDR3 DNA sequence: TGTGCCAGCAGCTCGGGGGACTACGAGCAGTACTTC. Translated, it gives CASSSGDYEQYF.

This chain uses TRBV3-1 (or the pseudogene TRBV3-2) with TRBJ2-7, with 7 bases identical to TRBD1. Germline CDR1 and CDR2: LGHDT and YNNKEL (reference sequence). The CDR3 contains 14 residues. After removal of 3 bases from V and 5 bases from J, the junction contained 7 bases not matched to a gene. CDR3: CASSQVTGLDEQYF. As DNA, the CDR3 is TGTGCCAGCAGCCAGGTGACAGGGCTAGACGAGCAGTACTTC.

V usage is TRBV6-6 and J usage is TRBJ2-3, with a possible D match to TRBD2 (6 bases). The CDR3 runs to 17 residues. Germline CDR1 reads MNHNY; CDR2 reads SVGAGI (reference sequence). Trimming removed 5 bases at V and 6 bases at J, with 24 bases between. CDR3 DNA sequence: TGTGCCAGCAGTCCCCCTTTCTGGGCGGGGCGAGGGGATACGCAGTATTTT. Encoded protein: CASSPPFWAGRGDTQYF.

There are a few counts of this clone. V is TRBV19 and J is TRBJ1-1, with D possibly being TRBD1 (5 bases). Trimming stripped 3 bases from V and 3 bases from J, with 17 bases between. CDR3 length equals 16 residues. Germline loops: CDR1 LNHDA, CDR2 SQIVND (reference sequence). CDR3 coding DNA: TGTGCCAGTAGTATCGGCGGGGCCGGCTTGGACACTGAAGCTTTCTTT. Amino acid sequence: CASSIGGAGLDTEAFF.

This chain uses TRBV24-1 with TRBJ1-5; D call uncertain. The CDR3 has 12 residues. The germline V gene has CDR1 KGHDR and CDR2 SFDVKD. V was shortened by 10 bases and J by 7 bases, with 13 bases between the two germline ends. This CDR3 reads CATQSCKQPQHF. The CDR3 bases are TGTGCCACACAGTCATGTAAACAGCCCCAGCATTTT.